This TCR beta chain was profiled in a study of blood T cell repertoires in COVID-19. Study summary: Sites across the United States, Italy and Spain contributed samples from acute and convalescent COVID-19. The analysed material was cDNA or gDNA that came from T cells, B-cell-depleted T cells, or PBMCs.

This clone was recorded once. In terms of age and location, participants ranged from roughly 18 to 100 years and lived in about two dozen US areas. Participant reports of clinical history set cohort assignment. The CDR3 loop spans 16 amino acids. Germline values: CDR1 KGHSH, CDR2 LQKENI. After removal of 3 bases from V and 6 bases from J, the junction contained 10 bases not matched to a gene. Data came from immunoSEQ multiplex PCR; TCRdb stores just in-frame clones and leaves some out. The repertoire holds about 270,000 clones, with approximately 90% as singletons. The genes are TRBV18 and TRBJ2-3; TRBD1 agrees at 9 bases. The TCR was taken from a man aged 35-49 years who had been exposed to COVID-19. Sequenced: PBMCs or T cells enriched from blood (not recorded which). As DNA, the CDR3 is TGTGCCAGCTCACCCCCCGGGACAGGGACATCTGATACGCAGTATTTT. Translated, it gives CASSPPGTGTSDTQYF.